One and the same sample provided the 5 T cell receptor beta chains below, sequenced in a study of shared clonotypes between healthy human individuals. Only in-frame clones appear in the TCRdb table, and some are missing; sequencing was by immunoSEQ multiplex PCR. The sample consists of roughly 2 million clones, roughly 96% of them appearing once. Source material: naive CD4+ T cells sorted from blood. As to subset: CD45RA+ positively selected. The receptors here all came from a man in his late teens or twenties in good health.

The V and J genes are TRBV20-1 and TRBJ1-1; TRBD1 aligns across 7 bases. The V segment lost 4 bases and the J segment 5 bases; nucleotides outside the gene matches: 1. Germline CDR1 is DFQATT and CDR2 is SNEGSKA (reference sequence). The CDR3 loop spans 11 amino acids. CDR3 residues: CSAKTGTEAFF. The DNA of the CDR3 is TGCAGTGCTAAGACAGGGACTGAAGCTTTCTTT.

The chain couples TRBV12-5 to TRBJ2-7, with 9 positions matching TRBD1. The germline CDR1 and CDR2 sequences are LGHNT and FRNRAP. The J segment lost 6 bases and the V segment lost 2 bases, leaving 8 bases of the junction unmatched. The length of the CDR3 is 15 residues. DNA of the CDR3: TGTGCTAGTGGTTTGATGGGACAGGGTTCCCTCGAGCAGTACTTC. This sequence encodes CASGLMGQGSLEQYF.

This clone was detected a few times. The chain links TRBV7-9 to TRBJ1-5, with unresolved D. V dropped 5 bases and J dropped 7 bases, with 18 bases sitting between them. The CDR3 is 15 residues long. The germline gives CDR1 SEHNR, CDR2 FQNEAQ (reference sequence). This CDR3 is CASSPRSGGVQPQHF. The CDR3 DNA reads TGTGCCAGCAGCCCTAGGTCGGGCGGGGTACAGCCCCAGCATTTT.

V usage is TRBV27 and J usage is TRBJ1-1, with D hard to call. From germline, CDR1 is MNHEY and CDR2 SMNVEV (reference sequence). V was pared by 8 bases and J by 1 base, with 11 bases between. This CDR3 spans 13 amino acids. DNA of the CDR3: TGTGCCAGCCGCCGCCCAGGGAACACTGAAGCTTTCTTT. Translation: CASRRPGNTEAFF.

CDR3 sequence: CASSLGTPGLAAQTQYF. The CDR3 bases are TGTGCCAGCAGCTTAGGGACCCCGGGACTAGCGGCTCAGACCCAGTACTTC. The V call is TRBV11-2, the J call TRBJ2-5; TRBD2 matches 11 bases. Germline V lookup: CDR1 SGHAT, CDR2 FQNNGV. CDR3 size: 17 residues. Germline trimming cut 1 base from V and 6 bases from J; bases unmatched to any gene: 10.